Sequencing of this T cell receptor beta chain was carried out in a study of T cells after yellow fever vaccination. Overall study context: The fractions with low cell numbers were processed using SMART-Seq v4 Ultra Low Input. Overall study findings and caveats: Relatively few clonotypes were ones that appeared in both CD4 and CD8 compartments.

Trimming cost V 4 bases and J 0 bases; bases outside gene matches: 11. CDR3 length: 19 amino acids. The germline gives CDR1 SGHRS, CDR2 YFSETQ. As to this clonotype: What it binds is not known.

As TCR cDNA was made by 5'RACE template switching, a universal primer site and UMIs were added. TCRdb reprocessed the 5' RACE reads via MiXCR and lists one record per CDR3 protein. The table includes 300,000 to 350,000 distinct CDR3 sequences, around 10% detected once. J is TRBJ2-1 and V is TRBV5-1, with TRBD2 matching over 12 bases. The receptor's source is a man in his late teens or twenties who received the YFV17D yellow fever vaccine. Source: CD4+ T cells sorted from PBMCs, taken 45 days after the yellow fever booster vaccination. CDR3 sequence (DNA): TGCGCCAGCAGCACACCGGGACTAGCGGGCGTGAGCTCCTACAATGAGCAGTTCTTC. It yields the protein CASSTPGLAGVSSYNEQFF. The full variable domain, with the rest looked up from reference TRBV5-1 and TRBJ2-1, is KAGVTQTPRYLIKTRGQQVTLSCSPISGHRSVSWYQQTPGQGLQFLFEYFSETQRNKGNFPGRFSGRQFSNSRSEMNVSTLELGDSALYLCASSTPGLAGVSSYNEQFFGPGTRLTVL.